This TCR beta chain came from a study of CD8 T cells in Susac syndrome. RNA, at roughly 0.5 to 1 ug, was reverse transcribed with random hexamers. Amplification of TCR beta CDR3 by immunoSEQ multiplex PCR spanned 54 Vbeta and 13 Jbeta. TCRdb called the immunoSEQ multiplex PCR reads again in MiXCR, with one record for every CDR3 protein. Of about 180,000 distinct CDR3 sequences in the sample, around 96% were seen once. Overall study findings and caveats: The study recognized that the number of individuals in its TCR sequencing and HLA analysis was relatively small.

For this clonotype: Its antigen is still unknown.

The multiple sclerosis control cohort comprised treatment-naive individuals presenting with stable or active relapsing-remitting disease. Bulk CD8+ and CD4+ cells came from magnetic negative isolation; CD8+ TEMRA by FACS. Germline V CDR1 and CDR2: MGHDK, SYGVNS. With 4 bases removed from V and 0 bases from J, the gap between germline ends came to 10 bases. The CDR3 contains 14 residues. This TCR derives from a human donor with multiple sclerosis. The sample consisted of CD8+ T cells from PBMCs. The chain recombines TRBV25-1 with TRBJ2-7; tentative D call: TRBD1 (5 bases). CDR3: CASSVGVTSYEQYF. CDR3 bases: TGTGCCAGCAGTGTAGGGGTTACCTCCTACGAGCAGTACTTC.